Below, one TCR beta chain is given with its context. As yet, its antigen is unknown. V lost 6 bases and J lost 0; bases outside the gene matches: 3. Germline assignment: CDR1 LNHDA and CDR2 SQIVND (reference sequence). The CDR3 covers 15 residues. The data were taken from a study of molecular identifiers for immune sequencing clone quantification. From the PCR reads, TCRdb called clonotypes with MiXCR, one entry per CDR3 protein. This table holds 400,000 to 600,000 distinct CDR3 sequences, 20% to 25% found once. General observations from the study: Over 97% of effector molecules, but under 1% in naive cells, were held by clones with more than 20 RNA copies. Sizes of clones that are highly expanded could be underestimated (if identical TCR molecules share a barcode).

The chain recombines TRBV19 with TRBJ2-7; 12 nucleotides align to TRBD2. Sequencing used naive CD8+ T cells from blood, with Jurkat cell RNA spiked in. The subset is: FACS-sorted CD8+CD4-CCR7+CD45RA+ naive T cells. The origin of this receptor is a human donor in good health. Some libraries in this study had Jurkat cell RNA spiked in. CDR3 sequence: CASRGLAGTSYEQYF. DNA for the CDR3: TGTGCCAGTAGAGGACTAGCGGGGACCTCCTACGAGCAGTACTTC. Full variable domain (rest looked up from reference TRBV19 and TRBJ2-7): DGGITQSPKYLFRKEGQNVTLSCEQNLNHDAMYWYRQDPGQGLRLIYYSQIVNDFQKGDIAEGYSVSREKKESFPLTVTSAQKNPTAFYLCASRGLAGTSYEQYFGPGTRLTVT.